This TCR beta chain was recorded in a study of CD8+ T cells in alopecia areata. The overall study: A 6-month off-drug phase came after tofacitinib, which had lasted 6 to 18 months. Overall study findings and caveats: Affected lesional scalp, above all in alopecia totalis/universalis, was more clonal than normal scalp.

Of note for this clone: Its antigen remains unknown.

The sequencing template was cDNA reverse transcribed from extracted RNA. Measured with immunoSEQ multiplex PCR; TCRdb has only the in-frame clones, and not every one. Among roughly 190,000 clones listed, roughly three fifths were seen once. Described treatment: oral pan-JAK inhibitor, 5-10 mg twice daily. In germline, CDR1 is GTSNPN, CDR2 SVGIG (reference sequence). Trimming took 3 bases from V and 6 from J, leaving 5 bases between them. The CDR3 loop spans 11 amino acids. The genes are TRBV30 and TRBJ2-2, with D uncertain. Material: CD4+ T cells sorted from blood, obtained at approximately week 50, from a patient treated with tofacitinib. The TCR comes from a human donor with alopecia areata. The DNA for the CDR3 is TGTGCCTGGAGAGAGGCCGGGGAGCTGTTTTTT. Its translation is CAWREAGELFF.